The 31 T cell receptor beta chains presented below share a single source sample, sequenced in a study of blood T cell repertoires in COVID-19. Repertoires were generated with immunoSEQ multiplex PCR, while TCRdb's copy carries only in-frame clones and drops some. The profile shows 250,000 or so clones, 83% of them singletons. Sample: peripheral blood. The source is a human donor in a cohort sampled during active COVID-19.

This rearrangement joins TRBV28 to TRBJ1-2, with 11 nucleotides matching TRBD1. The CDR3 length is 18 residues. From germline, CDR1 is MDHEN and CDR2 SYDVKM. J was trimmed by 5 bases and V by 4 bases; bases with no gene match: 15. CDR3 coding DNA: TGTGCCAGCAGTTCCGATTGGGACAGGGGGGTGGGACAATATGGCTACACCTTC. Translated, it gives CASSSDWDRGVGQYGYTF.

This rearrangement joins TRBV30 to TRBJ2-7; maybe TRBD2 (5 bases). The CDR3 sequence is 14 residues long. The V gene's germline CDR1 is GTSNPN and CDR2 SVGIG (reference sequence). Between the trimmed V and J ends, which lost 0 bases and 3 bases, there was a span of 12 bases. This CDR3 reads CAWSVPGKDYEQYF. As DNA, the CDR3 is TGTGCCTGGAGTGTACCGGGGAAGGACTACGAGCAGTACTTC.

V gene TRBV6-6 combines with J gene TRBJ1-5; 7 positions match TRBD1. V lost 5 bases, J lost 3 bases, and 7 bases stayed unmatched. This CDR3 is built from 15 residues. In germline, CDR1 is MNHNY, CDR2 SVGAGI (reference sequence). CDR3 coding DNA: TGTGCCAGCAGTCGACAGGGCGATAACAATCAGCCCCAGCATTTT. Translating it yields CASSRQGDNNQPQHF.

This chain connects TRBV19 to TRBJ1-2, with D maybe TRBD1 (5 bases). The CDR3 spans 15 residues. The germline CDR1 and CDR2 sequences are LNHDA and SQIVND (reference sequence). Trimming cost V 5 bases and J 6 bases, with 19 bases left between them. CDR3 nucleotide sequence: TGTGCCAGTAGTCGATCCACTCCAGGGAGGGATGGCTACACCTTC. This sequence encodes CASSRSTPGRDGYTF.

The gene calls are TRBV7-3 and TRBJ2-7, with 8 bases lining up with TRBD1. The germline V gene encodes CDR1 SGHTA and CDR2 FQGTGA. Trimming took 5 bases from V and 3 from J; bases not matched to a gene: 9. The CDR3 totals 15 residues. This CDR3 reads CASSPTRTGLYEQYF. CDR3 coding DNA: TGTGCCAGCAGCCCCACGAGGACAGGGCTCTACGAGCAGTACTTC.

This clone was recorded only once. The CDR3 loop reads CASSHLHQPQHF. For the CDR3, the DNA is TGTGCCAGCAGCCACCTCCATCAGCCCCAGCATTTT. J is TRBJ1-5 and V is TRBV16, with unresolved D. Germline CDR1 is KGHSY and CDR2 is FQNENV. The CDR3 is 12 amino acids. V was pared by 3 bases and J by 5 bases, with 5 bases between.

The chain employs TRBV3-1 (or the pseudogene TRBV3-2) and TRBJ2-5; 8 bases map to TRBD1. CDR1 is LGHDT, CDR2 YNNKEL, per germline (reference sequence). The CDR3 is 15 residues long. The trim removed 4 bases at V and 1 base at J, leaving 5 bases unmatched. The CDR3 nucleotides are TGTGCCAGCAGCCTCTCGACAGGGGTCCAAGAGACCCAGTACTTC. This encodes CASSLSTGVQETQYF.

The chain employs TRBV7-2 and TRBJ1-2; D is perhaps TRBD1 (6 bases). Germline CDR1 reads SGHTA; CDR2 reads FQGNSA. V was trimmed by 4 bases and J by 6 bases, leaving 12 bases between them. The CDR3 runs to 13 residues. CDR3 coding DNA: TGTGCCAGCAGCTCCGCAGGGGTGGATGGCTACACCTTC. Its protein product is CASSSAGVDGYTF.

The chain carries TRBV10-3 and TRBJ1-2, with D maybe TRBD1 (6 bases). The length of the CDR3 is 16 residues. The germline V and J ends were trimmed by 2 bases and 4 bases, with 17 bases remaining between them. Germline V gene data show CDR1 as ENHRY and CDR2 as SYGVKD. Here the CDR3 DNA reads TGTGCCATCAGTGAGATAAGGGGGGGGCCAGGCTATGGCTACACCTTC. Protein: CAISEIRGGPGYGYTF.

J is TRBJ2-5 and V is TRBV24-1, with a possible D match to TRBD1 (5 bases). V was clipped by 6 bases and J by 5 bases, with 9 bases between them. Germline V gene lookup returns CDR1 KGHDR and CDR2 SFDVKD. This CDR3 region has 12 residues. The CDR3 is CATSTRDETQYF. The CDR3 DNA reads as TGTGCCACCAGTACCAGGGATGAGACCCAGTACTTC.

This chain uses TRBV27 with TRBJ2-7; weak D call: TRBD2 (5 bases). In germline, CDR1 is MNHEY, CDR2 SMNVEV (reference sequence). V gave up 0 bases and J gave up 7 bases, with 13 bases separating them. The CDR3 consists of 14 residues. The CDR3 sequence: CASSLSQTTEEQYF. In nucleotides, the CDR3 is TGTGCCAGCAGTTTATCGCAGACTACCGAGGAGCAGTACTTC.

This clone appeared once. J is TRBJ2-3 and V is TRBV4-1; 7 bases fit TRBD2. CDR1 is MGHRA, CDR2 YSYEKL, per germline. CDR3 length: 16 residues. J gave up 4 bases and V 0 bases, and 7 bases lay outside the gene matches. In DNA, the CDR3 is TGCGCCAGCAGCCAAGACCCGACTAGCAGATCAGATACGCAGTATTTT. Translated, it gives CASSQDPTSRSDTQYF.

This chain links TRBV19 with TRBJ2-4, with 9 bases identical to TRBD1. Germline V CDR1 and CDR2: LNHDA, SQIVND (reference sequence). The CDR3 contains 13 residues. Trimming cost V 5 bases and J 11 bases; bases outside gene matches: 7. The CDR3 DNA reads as TGTGCCAGTAGTCGGGACAGGGCAAGGGTTCAGTACTTC. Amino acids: CASSRDRARVQYF. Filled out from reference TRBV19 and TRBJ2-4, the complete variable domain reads DGGITQSPKYLFRKEGQNVTLSCEQNLNHDAMYWYRQDPGQGLRLIYYSQIVNDFQKGDIAEGYSVSREKKESFPLTVTSAQKNPTAFYLCASSRDRARVQYFGAGTRLSVL.

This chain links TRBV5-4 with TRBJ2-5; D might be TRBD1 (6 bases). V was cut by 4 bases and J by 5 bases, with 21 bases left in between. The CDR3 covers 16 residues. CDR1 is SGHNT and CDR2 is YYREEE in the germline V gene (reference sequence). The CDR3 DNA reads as TGTGCCAGCAGCGGAAGACAGGATGGGGTCAGGGAGACCCAGTACTTC. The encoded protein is CASSGRQDGVRETQYF.

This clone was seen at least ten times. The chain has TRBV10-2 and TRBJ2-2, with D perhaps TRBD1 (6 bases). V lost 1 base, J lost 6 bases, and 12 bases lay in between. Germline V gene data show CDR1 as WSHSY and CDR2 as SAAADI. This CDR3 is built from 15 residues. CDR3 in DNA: TGCGCCAGCAGTGAGTTAGGGGGTACGGCCGGGGAGCTGTTTTTT. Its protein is CASSELGGTAGELFF.

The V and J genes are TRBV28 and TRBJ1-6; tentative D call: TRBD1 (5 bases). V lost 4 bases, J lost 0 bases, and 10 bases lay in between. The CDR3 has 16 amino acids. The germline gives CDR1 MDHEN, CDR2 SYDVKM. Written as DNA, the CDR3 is TGTGCCAGCAGTTACCCCGGGGGCTCCTATAATTCACCCCTCCACTTT. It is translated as CASSYPGGSYNSPLHF.

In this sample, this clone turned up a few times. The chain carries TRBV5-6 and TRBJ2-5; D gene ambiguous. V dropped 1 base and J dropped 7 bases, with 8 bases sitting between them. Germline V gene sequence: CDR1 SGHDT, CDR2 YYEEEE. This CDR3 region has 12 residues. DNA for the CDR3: TGTGCCAGCAGCTTGCGGGTCGGGACCCAGTACTTC. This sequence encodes CASSLRVGTQYF.

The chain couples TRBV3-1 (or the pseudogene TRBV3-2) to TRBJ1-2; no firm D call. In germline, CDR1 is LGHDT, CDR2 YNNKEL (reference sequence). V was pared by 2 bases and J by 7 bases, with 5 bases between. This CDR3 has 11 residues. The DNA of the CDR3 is TGTGCCAGCAGCCAACTCGGTGGCTACACCTTC. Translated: CASSQLGGYTF.

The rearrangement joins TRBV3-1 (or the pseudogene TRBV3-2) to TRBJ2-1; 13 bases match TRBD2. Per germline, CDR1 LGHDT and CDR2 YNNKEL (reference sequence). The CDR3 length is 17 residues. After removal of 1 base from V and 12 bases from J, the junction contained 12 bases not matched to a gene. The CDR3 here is CASSQGRAGLAGVVQFF. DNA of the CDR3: TGTGCCAGCAGCCAAGGTAGGGCAGGACTAGCGGGAGTCGTGCAGTTCTTC.

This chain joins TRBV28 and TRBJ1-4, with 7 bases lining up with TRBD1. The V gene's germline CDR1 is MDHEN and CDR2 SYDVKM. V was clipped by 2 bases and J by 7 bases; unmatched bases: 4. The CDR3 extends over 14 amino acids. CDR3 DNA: TGTGCCAGCAGTTTACCCACAGGGGTTGAAAAACTGTTTTTT. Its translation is CASSLPTGVEKLFF.

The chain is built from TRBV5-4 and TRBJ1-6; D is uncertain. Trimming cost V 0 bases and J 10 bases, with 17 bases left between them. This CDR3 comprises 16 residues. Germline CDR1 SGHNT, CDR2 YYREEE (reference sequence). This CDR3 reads CASSLDTGRVGSPLHF. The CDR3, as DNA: TGTGCCAGCAGCTTGGATACGGGGAGAGTAGGATCACCCCTCCACTTT.

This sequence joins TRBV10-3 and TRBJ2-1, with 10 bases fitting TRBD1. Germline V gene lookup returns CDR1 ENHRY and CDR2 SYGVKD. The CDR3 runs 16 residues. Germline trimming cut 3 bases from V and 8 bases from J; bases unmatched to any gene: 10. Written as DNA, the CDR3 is TGTGCCATCAGTGATGAGAGGCGGACAGGGGGGGATGAGCAGTTCTTC. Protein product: CAISDERRTGGDEQFF.

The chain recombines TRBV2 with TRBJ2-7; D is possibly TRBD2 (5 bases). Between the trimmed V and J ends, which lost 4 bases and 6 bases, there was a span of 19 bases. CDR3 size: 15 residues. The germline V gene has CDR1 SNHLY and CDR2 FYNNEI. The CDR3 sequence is CASSGIKESRGEQYF. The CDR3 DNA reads TGTGCCAGCAGTGGGATAAAGGAGTCCCGGGGCGAGCAGTACTTC. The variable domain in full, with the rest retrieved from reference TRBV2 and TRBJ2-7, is EPEVTQTPSHQVTQMGQEVILRCVPISNHLYFYWYRQILGQKVEFLVSFYNNEISEKSEIFDDQFSVERPDGSNFTLKIRSTKLEDSAMYFCASSGIKESRGEQYFGPGTRLTVT.

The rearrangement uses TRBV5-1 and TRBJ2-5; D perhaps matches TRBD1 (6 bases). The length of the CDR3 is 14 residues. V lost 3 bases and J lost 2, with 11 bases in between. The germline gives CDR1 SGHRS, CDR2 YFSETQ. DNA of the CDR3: TGCGCCAGCAGCTGGGGGCGCGGGCAAGAGACCCAGTACTTC. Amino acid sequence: CASSWGRGQETQYF.

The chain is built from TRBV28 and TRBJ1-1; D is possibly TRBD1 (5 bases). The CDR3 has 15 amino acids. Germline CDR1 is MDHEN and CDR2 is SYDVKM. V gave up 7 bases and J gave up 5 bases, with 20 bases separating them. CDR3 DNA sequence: TGTGCCAGCACCGAAGAATCGGAGGGGCGAACTGAAGCTTTCTTT. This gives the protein CASTEESEGRTEAFF.

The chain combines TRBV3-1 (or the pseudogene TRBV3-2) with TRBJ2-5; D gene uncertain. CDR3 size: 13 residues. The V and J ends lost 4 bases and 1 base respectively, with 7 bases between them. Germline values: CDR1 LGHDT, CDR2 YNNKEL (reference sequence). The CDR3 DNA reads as TGTGCCAGCAGCCCCGACTTCCAAGAGACCCAGTACTTC. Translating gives CASSPDFQETQYF.

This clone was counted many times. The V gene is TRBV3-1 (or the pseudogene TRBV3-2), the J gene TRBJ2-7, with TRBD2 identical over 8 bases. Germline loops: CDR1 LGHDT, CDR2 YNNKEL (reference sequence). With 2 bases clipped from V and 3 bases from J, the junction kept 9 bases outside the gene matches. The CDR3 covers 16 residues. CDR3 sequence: CASSQSSQRENYEQYF. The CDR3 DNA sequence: TGTGCCAGCAGCCAATCCAGCCAGCGGGAGAACTACGAGCAGTACTTC.

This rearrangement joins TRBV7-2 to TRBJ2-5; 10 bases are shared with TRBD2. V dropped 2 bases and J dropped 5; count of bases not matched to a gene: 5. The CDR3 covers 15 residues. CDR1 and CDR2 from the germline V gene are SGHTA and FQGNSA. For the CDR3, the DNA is TGTGCCAGCAGCTTAATAGCGGGAGGAAGGGAGACCCAGTACTTC. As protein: CASSLIAGGRETQYF.

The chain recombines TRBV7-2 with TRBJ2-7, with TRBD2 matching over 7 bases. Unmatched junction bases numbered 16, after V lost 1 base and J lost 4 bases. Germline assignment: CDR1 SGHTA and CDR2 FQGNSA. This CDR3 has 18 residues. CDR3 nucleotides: TGTGCCAGCAGCTTAGATTGGGCCGGTGGGGGGGACCTATACGAGCAGTACTTC. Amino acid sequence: CASSLDWAGGGDLYEQYF.

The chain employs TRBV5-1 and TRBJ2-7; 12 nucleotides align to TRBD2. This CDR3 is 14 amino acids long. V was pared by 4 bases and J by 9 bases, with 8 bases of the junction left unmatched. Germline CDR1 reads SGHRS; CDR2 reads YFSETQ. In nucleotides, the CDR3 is TGCGCCAGCAGCGTGGGGCTAGCGGGAGGGCCGCAGTACTTC. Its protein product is CASSVGLAGGPQYF.

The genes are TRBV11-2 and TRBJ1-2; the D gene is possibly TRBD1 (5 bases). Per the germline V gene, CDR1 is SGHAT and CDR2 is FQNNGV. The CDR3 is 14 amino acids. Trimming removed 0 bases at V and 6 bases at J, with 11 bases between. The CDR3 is CASSLDVGRDGYTF. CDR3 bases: TGTGCCAGCAGCTTAGATGTGGGGCGCGATGGCTACACCTTC.